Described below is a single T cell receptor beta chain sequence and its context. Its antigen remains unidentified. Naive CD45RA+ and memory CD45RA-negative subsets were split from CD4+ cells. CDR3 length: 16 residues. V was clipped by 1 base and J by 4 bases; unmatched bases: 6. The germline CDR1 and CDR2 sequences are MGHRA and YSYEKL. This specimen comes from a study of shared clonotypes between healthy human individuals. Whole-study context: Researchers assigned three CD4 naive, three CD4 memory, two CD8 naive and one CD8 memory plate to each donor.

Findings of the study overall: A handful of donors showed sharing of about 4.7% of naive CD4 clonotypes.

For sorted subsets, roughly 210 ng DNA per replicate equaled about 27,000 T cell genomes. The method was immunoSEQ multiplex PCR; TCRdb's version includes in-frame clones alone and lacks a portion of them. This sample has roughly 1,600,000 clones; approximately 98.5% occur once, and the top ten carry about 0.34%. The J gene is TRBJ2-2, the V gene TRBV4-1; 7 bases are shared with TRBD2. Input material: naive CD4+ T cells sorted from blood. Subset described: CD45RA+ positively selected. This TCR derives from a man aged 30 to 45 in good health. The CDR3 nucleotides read TGCGCCAGCAGCCAAGTCGGCGGGAGAGGCACCGGGGAGCTGTTTTTT. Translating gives CASSQVGGRGTGELFF.